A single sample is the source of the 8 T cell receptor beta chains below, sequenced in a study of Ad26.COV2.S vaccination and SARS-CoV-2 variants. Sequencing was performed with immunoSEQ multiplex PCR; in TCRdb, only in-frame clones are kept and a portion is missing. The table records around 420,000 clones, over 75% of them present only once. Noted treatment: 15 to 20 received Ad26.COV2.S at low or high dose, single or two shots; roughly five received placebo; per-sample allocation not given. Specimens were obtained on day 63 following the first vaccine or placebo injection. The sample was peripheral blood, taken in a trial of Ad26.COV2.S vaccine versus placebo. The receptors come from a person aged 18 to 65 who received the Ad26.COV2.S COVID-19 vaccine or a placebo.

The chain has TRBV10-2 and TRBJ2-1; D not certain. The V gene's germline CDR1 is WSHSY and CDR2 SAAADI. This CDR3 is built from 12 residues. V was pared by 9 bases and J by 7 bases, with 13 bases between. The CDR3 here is CASLLRKNEQFF. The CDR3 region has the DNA TGCGCCAGTCTTTTAAGGAAGAATGAGCAGTTCTTC.

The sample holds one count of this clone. The CDR3 loop is CATGVGEKLFF. DNA for the CDR3: TGTGCCACGGGGGTCGGAGAAAAACTGTTTTTT. The genes are TRBV7-8 and TRBJ1-4; D perhaps matches TRBD1 (5 bases). This CDR3 is 11 amino acids long. V lost 10 bases and J 8 bases, leaving 11 bases between the germline ends. Germline V CDR1 and CDR2: SGHVS, FQNEAQ.

The CDR3 coding sequence is TGTGCCACCAGCAGAATACTCGCCATTCAAGAGACCCAGTACTTC. Amino acid sequence: CATSRILAIQETQYF. The genes are TRBV15 and TRBJ2-5, with unresolved D. Trimming cost V 2 bases and J 2 bases, with 12 bases left between them. CDR1 is LNHNV and CDR2 is YYDKDF in the germline V gene (reference sequence). The CDR3 covers 15 residues.

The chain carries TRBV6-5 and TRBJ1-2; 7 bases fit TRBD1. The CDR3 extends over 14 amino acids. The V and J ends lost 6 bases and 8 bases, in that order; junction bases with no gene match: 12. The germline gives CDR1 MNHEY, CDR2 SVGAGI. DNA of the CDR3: TGTGCCAGCAGCGGGGGAGACAGGGTTTTGGGCTACACCTTC. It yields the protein CASSGGDRVLGYTF.

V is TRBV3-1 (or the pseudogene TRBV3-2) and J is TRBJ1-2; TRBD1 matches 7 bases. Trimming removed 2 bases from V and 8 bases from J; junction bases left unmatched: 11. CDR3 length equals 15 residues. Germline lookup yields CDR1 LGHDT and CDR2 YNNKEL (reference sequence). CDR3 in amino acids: CASSQNRGPLGGYTF. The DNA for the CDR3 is TGTGCCAGCAGCCAAAACAGGGGACCCCTGGGGGGCTACACCTTC.

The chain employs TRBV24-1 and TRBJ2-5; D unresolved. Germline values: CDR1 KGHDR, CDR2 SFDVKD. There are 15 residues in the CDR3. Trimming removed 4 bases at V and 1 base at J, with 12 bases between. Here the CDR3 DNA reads TGTGCCACCAGTGACGTATTGGACCTCCAAGAGACCCAGTACTTC. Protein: CATSDVLDLQETQYF.

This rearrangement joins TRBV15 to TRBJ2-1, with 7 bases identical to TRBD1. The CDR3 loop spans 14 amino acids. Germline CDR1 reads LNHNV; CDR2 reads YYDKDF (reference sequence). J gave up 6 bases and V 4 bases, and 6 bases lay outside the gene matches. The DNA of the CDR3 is TGTGCCACCAGCACCCAAAGGGGGCCCAATGAGCAGTTCTTC. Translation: CATSTQRGPNEQFF.

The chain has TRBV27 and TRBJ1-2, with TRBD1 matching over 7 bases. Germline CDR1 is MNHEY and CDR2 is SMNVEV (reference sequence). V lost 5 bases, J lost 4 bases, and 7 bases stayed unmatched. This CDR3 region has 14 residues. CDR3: CASSPGGQSYGYTF. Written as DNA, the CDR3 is TGTGCCAGCAGTCCAGGGGGGCAGAGCTATGGCTACACCTTC.